The 12 T cell receptor beta chains reported below all come from one sample, sequenced in a study of Graves' ophthalmopathy and Graves' hyperthyroidism (dated by TCRdb to 2017 to 2018). Sequencing was performed on an Illumina HiSeq 2000. TCR beta CDR3 regions were amplified from RNA transcripts for repertoire sequencing. The first round of RT-PCR was done with HTBI primers and the Qiagen OneStep RT-PCR kit, and was followed by a second round of multiplex PCR, then size selection and purification. The public reads were reanalyzed by TCRdb: fastp trimming at Q25, MiXCR alignment, in-frame beta chains only. Rows are combined by CDR3 protein, so each entry shows the most common genes and DNA. Present in this sample are hundreds of thousands of distinct CDR3 sequences, roughly 50% of which were seen just once. The top ten clonotypes cover about 45% of the sample. Sequencing was done on a sample of peripheral blood. The receptor source for this set is an adult man with Graves' ophthalmopathy.

V and J are TRBV20-1 and TRBJ1-4; D is undetermined. Trimming shortened V by 3 bases and J by 4 bases, and 9 bases separated the two germline ends. CDR3 length: 13 residues. The germline gives CDR1 DFQATT, CDR2 SNEGSKA (reference sequence). The CDR3 region is CSASTSGNEKLFF. Written as DNA, the CDR3 is TGCAGTGCTAGTACCAGCGGTAATGAAAAACTGTTTTTT.

Comment on this clonotype: This could be a read error, since a much larger clone is one nucleotide away. V usage is TRBV9 and J usage is TRBJ1-6, with 8 bases fitting TRBD1. Trimming cost V 3 bases and J 10 bases; bases outside gene matches: 9. The length of the CDR3 is 15 residues. Germline CDR1 reads SGDLS; CDR2 reads YYNGEE. CDR3 nucleotides: TGTGCCAGCAGCGGACGGACAGGGCCTGGATCACCCCTCCACTTT. Translated, it gives CASSGRTGPGSPLHF.

The chain combines TRBV12-3 or TRBV12-4 with TRBJ1-1, with a tentative D call TRBD1 (6 bases). The CDR3 totals 11 residues. V was cut by 8 bases and J by 7 bases, with 11 bases left in between. The CDR3 region has the DNA TGTGCCAGCGGAGGGGGATTTGAAGCTTTCTTT. This sequence encodes CASGGGFEAFF.

This clonotype was seen a few times. V is TRBV5-4 and J is TRBJ2-7, with 7 positions matching TRBD1. This CDR3 contains 14 residues. Germline V lookup: CDR1 SGHNT, CDR2 YYREEE (reference sequence). The V and J ends lost 4 bases and 1 base, in that order; junction bases with no gene match: 5. This chain's CDR3 is CASSHRQGSYEQYF. The CDR3 DNA is TGTGCCAGCAGCCATCGACAGGGTTCCTACGAGCAGTACTTC. Based on the CDR3 plus reference TRBV5-4 and TRBJ2-7, the full variable domain is ETGVTQSPTHLIKTRGQQVTLRCSSQSGHNTVSWYQQALGQGPQFIFQYYREEENGRGNFPPRFSGLQFPNYSSELNVNALELDDSALYLCASSHRQGSYEQYFGPGTRLTVT.

This clonotype was counted a few times. V usage is TRBV15 and J usage is TRBJ1-6; 7 nucleotides line up with TRBD1. The CDR3 runs 15 residues. Germline CDR1 is LNHNV and CDR2 is YYDKDF (reference sequence). With V trimmed by 3 bases and J by 7 bases, 6 bases remained unmatched. The CDR3 region has the DNA TGTGCCACCAGCAGGCCCGGGACAGTAAATTCACCCCTCCACTTT. Amino acids: CATSRPGTVNSPLHF.

The chain joins TRBV27 to TRBJ1-5; the D gene is possibly TRBD1 (5 bases). V gave up 4 bases and J gave up 7 bases, with 17 bases separating them. This CDR3 spans 15 amino acids. Germline-derived CDR1 and CDR2 are MNHEY and SMNVEV (reference sequence). The CDR3, as DNA: TGTGCCAGCAGTTCCATCGGGGCGGGTTGGCAGCCCCAGCATTTT. The encoded protein is CASSSIGAGWQPQHF.

Turning to this clonotype: A read error is likely, as this CDR3 ends without the conserved phenylalanine or tryptophan. V and J are TRBV4-1 and TRBJ2-7; D might be TRBD1 (7 bases). The length of the CDR3 is 16 residues. The V gene's germline CDR1 is MGHRA and CDR2 YSYEKL. Trimming took off 5 bases at V and 3 bases at J, with 20 bases between the two ends. The DNA for the CDR3 is TGCGCCAGCAGCACTCGGGAGACAGGGTTTGGCTACGAGCAGTACCTC. As protein: CASSTRETGFGYEQYL.

In the case of this clonotype: The junction and the germline gene differ at one end; a read error may be behind it. The rearrangement uses TRBV29-1 and TRBJ2-7; D unresolved. The germline CDR1 and CDR2 sequences are SQVTM and ANQGSEA. This CDR3 region has 13 residues. Here the CDR3 DNA reads TGCAGCGTAGTGGATCCTCGCTCCTACAAGCAGTACTTC. Residues: CSVVDPRSYKQYF.

This clonotype has more than one count but fewer than ten. The chain has TRBV14 and TRBJ1-1; TRBD1 is a possible D gene (5 bases). V gave up 3 bases and J gave up 3 bases, with 14 bases separating them. CDR3 length equals 15 residues. Germline assignment: CDR1 SGHDN and CDR2 FVKESK. Here the CDR3 reads CASSHWAGRDTEAFF. CDR3 sequence (DNA): TGTGCCAGCAGCCATTGGGCAGGGCGGGACACTGAAGCTTTCTTT.

CDR3 region: CASSRGTSVFSGANVLTF. The CDR3 nucleotides read TGTGCCAGCAGCCGTGGGACTAGCGTATTCTCTGGGGCCAACGTCCTGACTTTC. The rearrangement links TRBV7-6 to TRBJ2-6; 10 nucleotides align to TRBD2. The CDR3 sequence is 18 residues long. Germline values: CDR1 SGHVS, CDR2 FNYEAQ. Germline trimming cut 5 bases from V and 0 bases from J; bases unmatched to any gene: 7.

The chain employs TRBV19 and TRBJ1-2; 7 bases fit TRBD1. From germline, CDR1 is LNHDA and CDR2 SQIVND (reference sequence). This CDR3 comprises 15 residues. Trimming removed 5 bases from V and 4 bases from J; junction bases left unmatched: 10. In DNA, the CDR3 is TGTGCCAGTAGTGTTTTAGGGACAGAAGTCTATGGCTACACCTTC. This translates into CASSVLGTEVYGYTF. The entire variable domain, with the rest obtained from reference TRBV19 and TRBJ1-2, is as follows: DGGITQSPKYLFRKEGQNVTLSCEQNLNHDAMYWYRQDPGQGLRLIYYSQIVNDFQKGDIAEGYSVSREKKESFPLTVTSAQKNPTAFYLCASSVLGTEVYGYTFGSGTRLTVV.

This clonotype is a singleton in its sample. The V gene is TRBV6-1, the J gene TRBJ1-5; D gene uncertain. Trimming removed 2 bases at V and 6 bases at J, with 14 bases between. The CDR3 covers 15 residues. The germline gives CDR1 MNHNS, CDR2 SASEGT. The DNA of the CDR3 is TGTGCCAGCAGTGAACTACCAGGAGTGGGTCAGCCCCAGCATTTT. This sequence encodes CASSELPGVGQPQHF.